A single sample gave rise to the 25 T cell receptor beta chains below, sequenced in a study of cytomegalovirus exposure and HLA in healthy donors. PCR used 60 Vbeta primers and 13 Jbeta primers. Profiling relied on immunoSEQ multiplex PCR, and the TCRdb table lists in-frame clones only, not all of them. The data hold about 180,000 clones, with around 77% observed a single time. Material: PBMCs. The source of these receptors is a man aged 60 to 75 in good health and CMV-seronegative.

The chain has TRBV18 and TRBJ1-1, with D unresolved. The CDR3 contains 16 residues. Trimming shortened V by 2 bases and J by 2 bases, and 15 bases separated the two germline ends. Germline CDR1 and CDR2: KGHSH and LQKENI. The CDR3 protein is CASSPSDREANTEAFF. In DNA form, the CDR3 reads TGTGCCAGCTCACCAAGCGACCGGGAGGCTAACACTGAAGCTTTCTTT.

The V gene is TRBV29-1, the J gene TRBJ2-1; no firm D call. Trimming removed 4 bases at V and 4 bases at J, with 8 bases between. The germline CDR1 and CDR2 sequences are SQVTM and ANQGSEA. The CDR3 loop spans 12 amino acids. Here the CDR3 reads CSVGSDYNEQFF. The DNA for the CDR3 is TGCAGCGTTGGTTCAGATTACAATGAGCAGTTCTTC.

The rearrangement links TRBV5-6 to TRBJ1-2; D is undetermined. V was cut by 1 base and J by 6 bases, with 7 bases left in between. Germline values: CDR1 SGHDT, CDR2 YYEEEE. The CDR3 has 12 residues. In DNA form, the CDR3 reads TGTGCCAGCAGCTTGACAGTGGATGGCTACACCTTC. Protein sequence: CASSLTVDGYTF.

A single count supports this clone. A junction boundary mismatches the germline segment, possibly from a read error. The V gene is TRBV29-1, the J gene TRBJ2-7; 7 bases map to TRBD1. The V gene's germline CDR1 is SQVTM and CDR2 ANQGSEA. This CDR3 contains 12 residues. The CDR3 loop is CSILGTAYEQSF. The CDR3 region has the DNA TGCAGCATCCTGGGGACAGCTTACGAGCAGTCCTTC.

The V call is TRBV7-9, the J call TRBJ2-2; 7 bases map to TRBD2. J was trimmed by 1 base and V by 1 base; bases with no gene match: 0. CDR1 SEHNR and CDR2 FQNEAQ come from the germline V gene (reference sequence). The CDR3 spans 15 residues. The CDR3 DNA reads TGTGCCAGCAGCTTAGGCGGGGGGAACACCGGGGAGCTGTTTTTT. Translated: CASSLGGGNTGELFF.

V is TRBV6-1 and J is TRBJ1-1, with 7 nucleotides matching TRBD1. Trimming took 8 bases from V and 7 from J; bases not matched to a gene: 13. Germline V gene lookup returns CDR1 MNHNS and CDR2 SASEGT. The CDR3 covers 14 residues. CDR3 bases: TGTGCCAGCGGATTTAATACAGGGGAAGATGAAGCTTTCTTT. Its protein is CASGFNTGEDEAFF.

V is TRBV6-1 and J is TRBJ2-7, with D uncertain. The V end lost 2 bases, the J end lost 0 bases, and 5 bases lay between the germline ends. The germline CDR1 and CDR2 sequences are MNHNS and SASEGT. The CDR3 runs 13 residues. CDR3 amino acids: CASSEFSSYEQYF. The CDR3 nucleotides are TGTGCCAGCAGTGAATTCTCCTCCTACGAGCAGTACTTC.

This chain links TRBV5-5 with TRBJ2-7, with TRBD2 matching 7 bases. Germline V gene sequence: CDR1 SGHKS, CDR2 YYEKEE (reference sequence). J gave up 1 base and V 3 bases, and 7 bases lay outside the gene matches. The CDR3 is made up of 15 amino acids. Written as DNA, the CDR3 is TGTGCCAGCAGCTCGGGACCCGGGGGGTCCTACGAGCAGTACTTC. It translates to CASSSGPGGSYEQYF.

V and J are TRBV28 and TRBJ1-4; 7 bases line up with TRBD1. CDR3 size: 16 residues. Germline lookup yields CDR1 MDHEN and CDR2 SYDVKM. The V gene end was trimmed by 7 bases and the J gene end by 2 bases; junction bases not matched to a gene: 10. The chain's CDR3 is CASKLNRGATNEKLFF. The CDR3 DNA reads as TGTGCCAGCAAACTTAACAGGGGAGCGACTAATGAAAAACTGTTTTTT.

This clone has only a few counts. V and J are TRBV7-9 and TRBJ2-3, with 11 nucleotides matching TRBD2. Germline V lookup: CDR1 SEHNR, CDR2 FQNEAQ (reference sequence). CDR3 length: 17 residues. Unmatched junction bases numbered 5, after V lost 3 bases and J lost 0 bases. The CDR3 bases are TGTGCCAGCAGCTTTTCTAGCGGGGGGCCAAGCACAGATACGCAGTATTTT. Its translation is CASSFSSGGPSTDTQYF.

This chain links TRBV27 with TRBJ2-7, with TRBD1 matching 7 bases. With V trimmed by 4 bases and J by 6 bases, 12 bases remained unmatched. The CDR3 covers 15 residues. Germline CDR1 reads MNHEY; CDR2 reads SMNVEV (reference sequence). The CDR3 DNA reads TGTGCCAGCAGTTCCCAAGCACATACAGGGGTCGAGCAGTACTTC. It translates to CASSSQAHTGVEQYF.

The V and J genes are TRBV7-3 and TRBJ2-2; TRBD2 matches at 8 bases. The CDR3 runs 14 residues. V was pared by 4 bases and J by 7 bases, with 5 bases of the junction left unmatched. CDR1 and CDR2 (germline): SGHTA, FQGTGA. The CDR3 loop is CASSSQTSVGELFF. The CDR3 coding sequence is TGTGCCAGCAGCTCCCAGACTAGCGTCGGGGAGCTGTTTTTT.

Of note for this clone: The junction departs from the called germline gene at one end, perhaps through a read error. The chain couples TRBV6-5 to TRBJ1-2; TRBD1 matches 7 bases. The CDR3 contains 15 residues. Germline CDR1 is MNHEY and CDR2 is SVGAGI. This CDR3 is CASSYSSEGARGYPF. The CDR3 nucleotides are TGTGCCAGCAGTTACTCGAGTGAGGGGGCGAGGGGCTACCCCTTC.

This clone was seen more than once but under ten times. At one of its ends the junction is not consistent with the germline gene, which may arise from a read error. The CDR3 protein is CASSLARQYSNQPQNF. Written as DNA, the CDR3 is TGTGCCAGCAGCTTAGCCCGACAGTATAGCAATCAGCCCCAGAATTTT. This chain links TRBV7-9 with TRBJ1-5; TRBD1 is a possible D gene (5 bases). In germline, CDR1 is SEHNR, CDR2 FQNEAQ (reference sequence). CDR3 length: 16 residues.

The V and J genes are TRBV27 and TRBJ1-1; unclear D gene. Germline values: CDR1 MNHEY, CDR2 SMNVEV (reference sequence). CDR3 length: 13 residues. Trimming left V 2 bases short and J 1 base short, with 5 bases between. CDR3 nucleotides: TGTGCCAGCAGTTTAGCCGGGAACACTGAAGCTTTCTTT. This sequence encodes CASSLAGNTEAFF.

The chain has TRBV5-6 and TRBJ2-1, with D maybe TRBD2 (6 bases). The CDR3 has 11 amino acids. Germline lookup yields CDR1 SGHDT and CDR2 YYEEEE. The V gene lost 4 bases and the J gene lost 15 bases, with 14 bases spanning the gap. This chain's CDR3 is CASSGSGPSFF. The DNA for the CDR3 is TGTGCCAGCAGCGGGAGCGGGCCCTCGTTCTTC.

This clone was recorded once. The chain carries TRBV11-2 and TRBJ1-2; 8 bases fit TRBD1. This CDR3 region has 14 residues. The V gene end was trimmed by 1 base and the J gene end by 7 bases; junction bases not matched to a gene: 5. In germline, CDR1 is SGHAT, CDR2 FQNNGV. CDR3 nucleotide sequence: TGTGCCAGCAGCTTAGGGACAGGGAGCGGTGGCTACACCTTC. The encoded protein is CASSLGTGSGGYTF.

CDR3 sequence reads: CASSTSQGRFFDGYTF. CDR3 DNA: TGTGCCAGTAGTACGTCACAGGGGAGATTCTTCGACGGCTACACCTTC. V gene TRBV19 combines with J gene TRBJ1-2, with TRBD1 identical over 7 bases. The ends lost 4 bases at V and 8 bases at J; junction bases unmatched: 16. The germline V gene encodes CDR1 LNHDA and CDR2 SQIVND (reference sequence). The CDR3 runs 16 residues.

The gene calls are TRBV4-1 and TRBJ2-7; perhaps TRBD1 as D (5 bases). The CDR3 is 16 residues long. Looked up from germline, CDR1 is MGHRA and CDR2 is YSYEKL. V dropped 4 bases and J dropped 4 bases, with 20 bases sitting between them. CDR3 sequence reads: CASSLGLGQGGYEQYF. As DNA, the CDR3 is TGCGCCAGCAGCCTCGGCCTGGGGCAGGGCGGATACGAGCAGTACTTC.

The J gene is TRBJ2-5, the V gene TRBV6-5; 8 positions agree with TRBD1. J gave up 7 bases and V 5 bases, and 6 bases lay outside the gene matches. The CDR3 length is 13 residues. Germline V CDR1 and CDR2: MNHEY, SVGAGI. CDR3 amino acids: CASSPDRGGTQYF. The CDR3 DNA reads TGTGCCAGCAGTCCTGACAGGGGCGGGACCCAGTACTTC.

The chain recombines TRBV12-5 with TRBJ2-3, with D maybe TRBD2 (5 bases). The germline V gene encodes CDR1 LGHNT and CDR2 FRNRAP. The germline V and J ends were trimmed by 0 bases and 1 base, with 20 bases remaining between them. The CDR3 has 19 amino acids. The CDR3 nucleotides are TGTGCTAGTGGTTTGGTAAGGCAGCTCCGACTCGGGGGCACAGATACGCAGTATTTT. As protein: CASGLVRQLRLGGTDTQYF.

This chain uses TRBV7-2 with TRBJ2-2; no clear D. The V end was cut by 1 base, the J end by 6 bases, with 9 bases between. Germline CDR1 reads SGHTA; CDR2 reads FQGNSA. CDR3 size: 14 residues. This CDR3 is CASSLVLMSGELFF. CDR3 nucleotide sequence: TGTGCCAGCAGCTTAGTTCTTATGTCCGGGGAGCTGTTTTTT.

This chain links TRBV9 with TRBJ1-4, with 8 bases aligning to TRBD1. CDR1 is SGDLS, CDR2 YYNGEE, per germline. The CDR3 is made up of 18 amino acids. After removal of 3 bases from V and 6 bases from J, the junction contained 16 bases not matched to a gene. CDR3 residues: CASSAGLSWAGGDEKLFF. The CDR3 coding sequence is TGTGCCAGCAGCGCGGGTTTAAGTTGGGCAGGGGGCGATGAAAAACTGTTTTTT.

CDR3 DNA sequence: TGTGCCAGCAGCGTAGGACGTGCGGGAGATGCCTCCTACGAGCAGTACTTC. Its translation: CASSVGRAGDASYEQYF. The chain uses TRBV9 and TRBJ2-7, with 7 bases aligning to TRBD2. The junction had 9 bases not matched to a gene; V was cut back by 0 bases and J by 0 bases. This CDR3 region has 17 residues. Germline loops: CDR1 SGDLS, CDR2 YYNGEE.

The J gene is TRBJ1-2, the V gene TRBV5-6; no firm D call. This CDR3 comprises 14 residues. The V and J ends lost 0 bases and 3 bases respectively, with 9 bases between them. CDR1 and CDR2 from the germline V gene are SGHDT and YYEEEE. The CDR3 sequence is CASSLVGRDYGYTF. Written as DNA, the CDR3 is TGTGCCAGCAGCTTGGTGGGGAGGGACTATGGCTACACCTTC.